Given below is one TCR beta chain in context. Antigen specificity is unknown. The data were taken from a study of shared clonotypes between healthy human individuals. Data came from immunoSEQ multiplex PCR; TCRdb stores just in-frame clones and leaves some out. Found here are hundreds of thousands of clones, 55% to 85% of them singletons; the top ten hold around 1.7%. Study-wide points: There were few donors, and this limited the genetic and exposure-history diversity represented.

Sequencing used memory CD4+ T cells sorted from blood. Subset in this sample: CD45RA-negative fraction. The TCR sequence derives from a woman in her twenties or thirties in good health.

CDR3 sequence: CATRYHGQYYGYTF. Written as DNA, the CDR3 is TGTGCCACGAGATACCATGGACAGTACTATGGCTACACCTTC. The chain links TRBV28 to TRBJ1-2; D possibly corresponds to TRBD1 (6 bases). This CDR3 is built from 14 residues. Germline V CDR1 and CDR2: MDHEN, SYDVKM. Trimming cost V 10 bases and J 3 bases, with 18 bases left between them.